Presented here are 22 T cell receptor beta chains from one specimen sequenced in a study of T cell repertoires in cytomegalovirus infection. No antigen has been identified for these receptors. One entry per CDR3 protein, called by TCRdb with MiXCR from the reads. The data show around 900,000 distinct CDR3 sequences, with 31% seen just once and 13% held by the top ten. The sample was cultured CD8+ T cells from PBMCs, taken from culture after CMV antigen stimulation. The receptor source for this set is a human donor in good health (CMV status not recorded). Some clones in this sample may be carry-over from other donors' samples.

There are a few counts of this clonotype. This chain joins TRBV4-1 and TRBJ2-2, with 8 nucleotides matching TRBD2. Germline V CDR1 and CDR2: MGHRA, YSYEKL. This CDR3 region has 16 residues. The junction had 3 bases not matched to a gene; V was cut back by 0 bases and J by 3 bases. The CDR3 reads CASSQERGADTGELFF. CDR3 DNA sequence: TGCGCCAGCAGCCAAGAGCGGGGGGCGGACACCGGGGAGCTGTTTTTT.

The gene calls are TRBV7-9 and TRBJ1-1; D remains unclear. Between the trimmed V and J ends, which lost 0 bases and 1 base, there was a span of 15 bases. Germline V gene data show CDR1 as SEHNR and CDR2 as FQNEAQ (reference sequence). The CDR3 has 17 residues. The CDR3 protein is CASSLAALGSWNTEAFF. In DNA, the CDR3 is TGTGCCAGCAGCTTAGCGGCATTAGGTTCCTGGAACACTGAAGCTTTCTTT.

This sequence joins TRBV7-3 and TRBJ2-1; D is possibly TRBD1 (5 bases). Per the germline V gene, CDR1 is SGHTA and CDR2 is FQGTGA. The CDR3 is 16 amino acids. Between the trimmed V and J ends, which lost 0 bases and 2 bases, there was a span of 11 bases. The CDR3 DNA reads as TGTGCCAGCAGCTTAACGACCGGACACCCCTACAATGAGCAGTTCTTC. Translating gives CASSLTTGHPYNEQFF.

The rearrangement uses TRBV23-1 and TRBJ2-7; the D gene is possibly TRBD2 (5 bases). TRBV23-1 is noted as an ORF with a role that remains uncertain. This CDR3 has 15 amino acids. The CDR3 loop reads CASSQSRREGYEQYV. The CDR3, as DNA: TGCGCCAGTAGTCAATCGAGGAGAGAGGGCTACGAGCAGTACGTC.

CDR3 DNA: TGCGCCAGCAGCCAAGAGCTAGCGTACTCTGGGGCCAACGTCCTGACTTTC. Translating gives CASSQELAYSGANVLTF. V gene TRBV4-1 combines with J gene TRBJ2-6, with a tentative D call TRBD2 (6 bases). This CDR3 has 17 amino acids. The V gene lost 0 bases and the J gene lost 0 bases, with 9 bases spanning the gap. Germline-derived CDR1 and CDR2 are MGHRA and YSYEKL.

Points on this clonotype: One base away lies a much larger clone, so this may be a sequencing read error. The V and J genes are TRBV7-2 and TRBJ2-2; D is unclear. CDR3 size: 14 residues. Looked up from germline, CDR1 is SGHTA and CDR2 is FQGNSA. Trimming took off 10 bases at V and 5 bases at J, with 17 bases between the two ends. The CDR3 region has the DNA TGTGCCACCCCCGCCAGCAGACAAACCGGGGAGCTGTTTTTT. This encodes CATPASRQTGELFF.

The rearrangement uses TRBV12-3 or TRBV12-4 and TRBJ2-1, with D possibly being TRBD1 (6 bases). The V end was cut by 6 bases, the J end by 7 bases, with 13 bases between. This CDR3 is 13 amino acids long. The CDR3 nucleotides read TGTGCCAGCAGGTCCTCAGGGGTAAATGAGCAGTTCTTC. Its translation is CASRSSGVNEQFF.

This sequence joins TRBV10-2 and TRBJ2-2; perhaps TRBD2 as D (5 bases). The CDR3 covers 15 residues. Looked up from germline, CDR1 is WSHSY and CDR2 is SAAADI. Trimming took 6 bases from V and 0 from J, leaving 11 bases between them. CDR3 sequence: CASSPDYSNTGELFF. The CDR3 coding sequence is TGCGCCAGCAGCCCCGACTACTCGAACACCGGGGAGCTGTTTTTT.

The chain employs TRBV12-3 or TRBV12-4 and TRBJ2-7, with 11 bases identical to TRBD2. CDR3 length: 17 amino acids. V lost 0 bases, J lost 2 bases, and 6 bases stayed unmatched. CDR3 coding DNA: TGTGCCAGCAGTTTAGCGCAACTAGCGGGGGCCACCTACGAGCAGTACTTC. Translating it yields CASSLAQLAGATYEQYF.

J is TRBJ1-6 and V is TRBV7-9, with TRBD1 as a possible D gene (6 bases). CDR1 and CDR2 from the germline V gene are SEHNR and FQNEAQ (reference sequence). The V end was cut by 6 bases, the J end by 6 bases, with 6 bases between. This CDR3 comprises 12 residues. CDR3: CASRGANSPLHF. As DNA, the CDR3 is TGTGCCAGCAGGGGGGCTAATTCACCCCTCCACTTT. Based on the CDR3 plus reference TRBV7-9 and TRBJ1-6, the full variable domain is DTGVSQNPRHKITKRGQNVTFRCDPISEHNRLYWYRQTLGQGPEFLTYFQNEAQLEKSRLLSDRFSAERPKGSFSTLEIQRTEQGDSAMYLCASRGANSPLHFGNGTRLTVT.

This chain uses TRBV9 with TRBJ1-3, with a possible D match to TRBD1 (6 bases). The CDR3 is made up of 16 amino acids. V was clipped by 7 bases and J by 0 bases, with 17 bases between them. Germline V gene sequence: CDR1 SGDLS, CDR2 YYNGEE. CDR3: CASGGTGGLSGNTIYF. The CDR3 coding sequence is TGTGCCAGCGGGGGGACCGGGGGGCTCTCTGGAAACACCATATATTTT.

This chain joins TRBV19 and TRBJ1-6; tentative D call: TRBD1 (5 bases). V was trimmed by 0 bases and J by 7 bases, leaving 7 bases between them. CDR3 length: 14 amino acids. Germline CDR1 is LNHDA and CDR2 is SQIVND (reference sequence). The CDR3 DNA reads TGTGCCAGTAGTATAGAGGGACGGAATTCACCCCTCCACTTT. Amino acid sequence: CASSIEGRNSPLHF.

V gene TRBV6-6 combines with J gene TRBJ2-5; no clear D. The germline V gene encodes CDR1 MNHNY and CDR2 SVGAGI (reference sequence). Between the trimmed V and J ends, which lost 1 base and 2 bases, there was a span of 11 bases. This CDR3 comprises 15 residues. The CDR3 loop reads CASSYYRTPQETQYF. The CDR3 DNA sequence: TGTGCCAGCAGTTACTATCGGACGCCTCAAGAGACCCAGTACTTC.

V gene TRBV12-3 or TRBV12-4 combines with J gene TRBJ2-1, with 8 positions matching TRBD1. V gave up 7 bases and J gave up 3 bases; unmatched junction bases: 5. The CDR3 consists of 14 residues. Here the CDR3 reads CASTSGTGYNEQFF. For the CDR3, the DNA is TGTGCCAGCACCTCCGGGACAGGCTACAATGAGCAGTTCTTC.

This chain joins TRBV9 and TRBJ1-1; D is perhaps TRBD1 (5 bases). The CDR3 is 16 amino acids. CDR1 SGDLS and CDR2 YYNGEE come from the germline V gene. V was shortened by 0 bases and J by 1 base, with 13 bases between the two germline ends. In DNA, the CDR3 is TGTGCCAGCAGCGTAGGGCAGGGCTGGGGGAACACTGAAGCTTTCTTT. It encodes CASSVGQGWGNTEAFF.

This clonotype has only a few counts. The CDR3 reads CASGPGRPTYEQYF. The CDR3 bases are TGTGCCAGCGGTCCGGGACGGCCCACCTACGAGCAGTACTTC. This chain joins TRBV5-6 and TRBJ2-7, with D perhaps being TRBD1 or TRBD2 (5 bases each). From germline, CDR1 is SGHDT and CDR2 YYEEEE. Trimming cost V 7 bases and J 2 bases, with 16 bases left between them. The CDR3 totals 14 residues.

The genes are TRBV4-1 and TRBJ2-1, with D uncertain. The CDR3 has 13 residues. V was clipped by 2 bases and J by 3 bases, with 5 bases between them. From germline, CDR1 is MGHRA and CDR2 YSYEKL. The CDR3 DNA reads TGCGCCAGCAGCCAAAACAACTACAATGAGCAGTTCTTC. It translates to CASSQNNYNEQFF.

Ten or more counts support this clonotype. The chain recombines TRBV6-2 or TRBV6-3 with TRBJ1-1; D not resolved. Germline-derived CDR1 and CDR2 are MNHEY and SVGEGT. CDR3 size: 15 residues. V shed 5 bases and J shed 2 bases, with 15 bases lying between them. Here the CDR3 reads CASSPVVSPNTEAFF. The CDR3 DNA reads as TGTGCCAGCAGTCCAGTGGTGAGTCCAAACACTGAAGCTTTCTTT.

V is TRBV10-3 and J is TRBJ1-1; 7 bases are shared with TRBD1. Germline V lookup: CDR1 ENHRY, CDR2 SYGVKD. V shed 7 bases, J shed 2 bases, and the junction held 13 bases outside the gene matches. The CDR3 is 16 residues long. The CDR3, as DNA: TGTGCCATCATGGTACCTGTGAGGGGGCGAAACACTGAAGCTTTCTTT. This gives the protein CAIMVPVRGRNTEAFF.

This clonotype appeared a few times. This chain joins TRBV12-3 or TRBV12-4 and TRBJ1-1; 8 bases fit TRBD1. This CDR3 is built from 14 residues. Losses at the gene ends were 5 bases for V and 5 bases for J; bases not matched to a gene: 7. CDR3 loop: CASSHQGAGTEAFF. The DNA for the CDR3 is TGTGCCAGCAGTCACCAGGGGGCAGGGACTGAAGCTTTCTTT.

On this clonotype: A much larger clone lies one base from this, so it may be a read error. The rearrangement links TRBV5-5 to TRBJ2-1; D not resolved. CDR1 and CDR2 from the germline V gene are SGHKS and YYEKEE (reference sequence). The CDR3 consists of 11 residues. The CDR3 loop is CTSSPGHEQFF. The CDR3 bases are TGTACCAGCAGCCCGGGCCATGAGCAGTTCTTC. Looking up the rest from reference TRBV5-5 and TRBJ2-1 gives the full variable domain: DAGVTQSPTHLIKTRGQQVTLRCSPISGHKSVSWYQQVLGQGPQFIFQYYEKEERGRGNFPDRFSARQFPNYSSELNVNALLLGDSALYLCTSSPGHEQFFGPGTRLTVL.

This clonotype came up a few times. The chain uses TRBV12-3 or TRBV12-4 and TRBJ1-1; no definite D call. Trimming left V 5 bases short and J 4 bases short, with 14 bases between. The CDR3 has 14 amino acids. The CDR3 nucleotides are TGTGCCAGCAGTCACAGTAGACCCGGCACTGAAGCTTTCTTT. Amino acids: CASSHSRPGTEAFF.